This paragraph covers one T cell receptor (beta chain) sequence. The data originate from a study of blood T cell repertoires in COVID-19. The assay was immunoSEQ multiplex PCR, and TCRdb's table has in-frame clones only and misses some. The table lists 40,000 or so clones, about 91% of them singletons. Trimming stripped 4 bases from V and 1 base from J, with 26 bases between. The germline CDR1 and CDR2 sequences are SGHRS and YFSETQ. This CDR3 is 19 amino acids long. The material sequenced was peripheral blood. The TCR sequence derives from a human donor in a cohort sampled during active COVID-19. The rearrangement links TRBV5-1 to TRBJ1-1; tentatively, D is TRBD1 (6 bases). CDR3 bases: TGCGCCAGCAGCCGCCCACCAGGTGCAGGGGCGGTGGGGAACACTGAAGCTTTCTTT. Translation: CASSRPPGAGAVGNTEAFF.